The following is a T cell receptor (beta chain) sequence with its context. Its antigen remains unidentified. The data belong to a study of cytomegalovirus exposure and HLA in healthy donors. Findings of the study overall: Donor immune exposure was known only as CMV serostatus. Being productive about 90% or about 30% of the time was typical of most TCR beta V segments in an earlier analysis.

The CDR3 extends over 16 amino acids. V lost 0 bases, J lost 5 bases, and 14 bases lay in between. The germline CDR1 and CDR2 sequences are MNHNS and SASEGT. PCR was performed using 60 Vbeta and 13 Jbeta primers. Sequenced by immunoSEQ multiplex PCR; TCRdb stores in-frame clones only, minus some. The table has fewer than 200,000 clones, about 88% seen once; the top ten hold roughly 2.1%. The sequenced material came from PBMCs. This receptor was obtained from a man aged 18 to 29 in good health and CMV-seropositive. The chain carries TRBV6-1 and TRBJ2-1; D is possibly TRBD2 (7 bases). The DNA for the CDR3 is TGTGCCAGCAGTGAAGCGGTCCGGGGGGCCAACAATGAGCAGTTCTTC. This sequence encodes CASSEAVRGANNEQFF.